Each of the 27 T cell receptor beta chains below was sequenced from the same sample in a study of blood T cell repertoires in COVID-19 (dated by TCRdb to between 2020 and 2021). The library was generated by the immunoSEQ multiplex PCR assay. TCRdb carries this immuneACCESS record with in-frame sequences only. Its versions omit some clonotypes, under half of them owing to an unresolved V gene in the studies checked, with the rest unexplained. Within this sample are over 90,000 clones, with about 89% of them counted one time only. The ten largest clones represent about 3.3% of the sample. The material sequenced was peripheral blood. These receptors were obtained from a woman aged 65 to 85 with acute or convalescent COVID-19.

Comments on this clone: This sample includes further DNA sequences coding for the same CDR3. V gene TRBV6-5 combines with J gene TRBJ1-1; no definite D call. This CDR3 comprises 15 residues. The V gene lost 0 bases and the J gene lost 0 bases, with 8 bases spanning the gap. Germline lookup yields CDR1 MNHEY and CDR2 SVGAGI. CDR3 in amino acids: CASSYSRGMNTEAFF. CDR3 bases: TGTGCCAGCAGTTACTCGAGAGGGATGAACACTGAAGCTTTCTTT.

V gene TRBV30 combines with J gene TRBJ1-1, with D perhaps TRBD1 (5 bases). The CDR3 is 11 amino acids. Between the trimmed V and J ends, which lost 1 base and 8 bases, there was a span of 8 bases. Germline V gene lookup returns CDR1 GTSNPN and CDR2 SVGIG (reference sequence). The CDR3 protein is CAWSGGQEAFF. CDR3 DNA: TGTGCCTGGAGTGGCGGACAAGAAGCTTTCTTT.

This clone was counted once. V gene TRBV6-5 combines with J gene TRBJ2-7, with D unclear. The CDR3 sequence is 12 residues long. The germline gives CDR1 MNHEY, CDR2 SVGAGI. The V end lost 2 bases, the J end lost 2 bases, and 4 bases lay between the germline ends. The DNA for the CDR3 is TGTGCCAGCAGTTACCCCGCCTACGAGCAGTACGTC. Its translation is CASSYPAYEQYV.

This clone was counted once. The chain uses TRBV18 and TRBJ2-1; D not certain. V was clipped by 0 bases and J by 8 bases, with 11 bases between them. Looked up from germline, CDR1 is KGHSH and CDR2 is LQKENI. The CDR3 length is 14 residues. The CDR3 DNA reads as TGTGCCAGCTCACCACCGGTGATAAGCGATGAGCAGTTCTTC. This translates into CASSPPVISDEQFF.

CDR3 sequence reads: CASSLGEGEGYTF. CDR3 bases: TGTGCCAGCAGCCTCGGGGAGGGGGAGGGCTACACCTTC. The J gene is TRBJ1-2, the V gene TRBV7-9; weak D call: TRBD1 (6 bases). CDR1 SEHNR and CDR2 FQNEAQ come from the germline V gene (reference sequence). The germline V and J ends were trimmed by 5 bases and 8 bases, with 15 bases remaining between them. This CDR3 region has 13 residues.

The sample holds a few counts of this clone. This sequence joins TRBV29-1 and TRBJ1-1, with 8 bases identical to TRBD1. The CDR3 totals 12 residues. CDR1 and CDR2 (germline): SQVTM, ANQGSEA. Trimming at V came to 5 bases and at J to 4 bases, leaving 3 bases not matched to a gene. The CDR3 region has the DNA TGCAGCGTTCAAACAGGGGGCACTGAAGCTTTCTTT. This gives the protein CSVQTGGTEAFF.

This clone appeared a single time. CDR3 loop: CASSRGLVIPQTGEQYF. CDR3 bases: TGTGCCAGCAGCAGGGGGCTAGTCATTCCCCAAACGGGGGAGCAGTACTTC. V and J are TRBV7-2 and TRBJ2-7, with TRBD1 matching 7 bases. After removal of 5 bases from V and 7 bases from J, the junction contained 20 bases not matched to a gene. The CDR3 runs to 17 residues. In germline, CDR1 is SGHTA, CDR2 FQGNSA.

This chain links TRBV9 with TRBJ2-1; TRBD1 agrees at 7 bases. With 2 bases clipped from V and 4 bases from J, the junction kept 12 bases outside the gene matches. Germline CDR1 is SGDLS and CDR2 is YYNGEE. The CDR3 is 17 residues long. The CDR3 reads CASSVSSPGQTYNEQFF. The CDR3, as DNA: TGTGCCAGCAGCGTCTCCAGTCCGGGACAGACTTACAATGAGCAGTTCTTC.

The J gene is TRBJ2-7, the V gene TRBV7-9; TRBD2 aligns across 9 bases. In germline, CDR1 is SEHNR, CDR2 FQNEAQ (reference sequence). V was pared by 1 base and J by 6 bases, with 10 bases of the junction left unmatched. The CDR3 runs to 16 residues. The CDR3 spells CASSLGRASGAFEQYF. The CDR3 nucleotides read TGTGCCAGCAGCTTAGGTCGGGCTAGCGGGGCCTTCGAGCAGTACTTC.

The V and J genes are TRBV10-3 and TRBJ1-1; weak D call: TRBD1 (5 bases). The V end lost 5 bases, the J end lost 8 bases, and 9 bases lay between the germline ends. Per germline, CDR1 ENHRY and CDR2 SYGVKD. The CDR3 is made up of 11 amino acids. The CDR3 protein is CAISSTVEAFF. DNA of the CDR3: TGTGCCATCAGTTCGACAGTAGAAGCTTTCTTT.

J is TRBJ2-1 and V is TRBV19, with 9 bases identical to TRBD1. V lost 8 bases to trimming and J lost 3 bases; unmatched junction nucleotides: 5. CDR1 LNHDA and CDR2 SQIVND come from the germline V gene (reference sequence). CDR3 length: 14 residues. DNA for the CDR3: TGTGCCAGTCACGACAGGGGGTACTACAATGAGCAGTTCTTC. Its protein is CASHDRGYYNEQFF.

In DNA form, the CDR3 reads TGTGCCAGCAGCCGGGACATAAGTGGAAACACCATATATTTT. Its translation: CASSRDISGNTIYF. The chain recombines TRBV3-1 (or the pseudogene TRBV3-2) with TRBJ1-3; D possibly corresponds to TRBD1 (6 bases). CDR3 length: 14 amino acids. The ends were cut back, 4 bases at V and 3 bases at J, with 10 bases in the middle. Germline loops: CDR1 LGHDT, CDR2 YNNKEL (reference sequence).

The chain uses TRBV7-8 and TRBJ1-6; 7 nucleotides align to TRBD1. There are 16 residues in the CDR3. Germline trimming cut 3 bases from V and 2 bases from J; bases unmatched to any gene: 4. Germline CDR1 and CDR2: SGHVS and FQNEAQ. CDR3 nucleotide sequence: TGTGCCAGCAGCTTTCCGACAGGGACCTATAATTCACCCCTCCACTTT. This gives the protein CASSFPTGTYNSPLHF.

The chain joins TRBV28 to TRBJ1-6, with D possibly matching TRBD1 (6 bases). CDR3 size: 17 residues. V was pared by 5 bases and J by 8 bases, with 22 bases between. Germline V gene data show CDR1 as MDHEN and CDR2 as SYDVKM. Here the CDR3 reads CASSPPGHLSSHSPLHF. The CDR3 bases are TGTGCCAGCAGTCCCCCGGGACACCTCTCAAGTCATTCACCCCTCCACTTT.

The chain employs TRBV28 and TRBJ1-5, with TRBD1 as a possible D gene (6 bases). V was cut by 10 bases and J by 3 bases, with 22 bases left in between. The length of the CDR3 is 16 residues. The germline CDR1 and CDR2 sequences are MDHEN and SYDVKM. The CDR3 region is CATRDSFGQINQPQHF. In DNA, the CDR3 is TGTGCCACCCGCGACTCCTTTGGACAGATCAATCAGCCCCAGCATTTT.

This chain connects TRBV6-4 to TRBJ1-6; a weak D match, TRBD1 (5 bases). The CDR3 extends over 15 amino acids. Germline CDR1 MRHNA, CDR2 SNTAGT. V gave up 5 bases and J gave up 5 bases, with 13 bases separating them. CDR3 residues: CASSREGADNSPLHF. Here the CDR3 DNA reads TGTGCCAGCAGTCGCGAAGGGGCGGATAATTCACCCCTCCACTTT.

The chain recombines TRBV5-4 with TRBJ1-5; D unresolved. Germline values: CDR1 SGHNT, CDR2 YYREEE (reference sequence). CDR3 length: 15 amino acids. Trimming stripped 6 bases from V and 6 bases from J, with 19 bases between. In DNA form, the CDR3 reads TGTGCCAGCAAAGGGAGCCCGACGATGGGTCAGCCCCAGCATTTT. This gives the protein CASKGSPTMGQPQHF. The full variable domain, its missing parts supplied by reference TRBV5-4 and TRBJ1-5, is ETGVTQSPTHLIKTRGQQVTLRCSSQSGHNTVSWYQQALGQGPQFIFQYYREEENGRGNFPPRFSGLQFPNYSSELNVNALELDDSALYLCASKGSPTMGQPQHFGDGTRLSIL.

V is TRBV11-2 and J is TRBJ2-3, with D maybe TRBD1 (5 bases). V gave up 5 bases and J gave up 4 bases, with 22 bases separating them. This CDR3 comprises 17 residues. CDR1 is SGHAT, CDR2 FQNNGV, per germline. Written as DNA, the CDR3 is TGTGCCAGCAGCCTCGAGCTTAGGTCGCAGGGCTCAGATACGCAGTATTTT. Translation: CASSLELRSQGSDTQYF. The full variable domain, with the rest looked up from reference TRBV11-2 and TRBJ2-3, is EAGVAQSPRYKIIEKRQSVAFWCNPISGHATLYWYQQILGQGPKLLIQFQNNGVVDDSQLPKDRFSAERLKGVDSTLKIQPAKLEDSAVYLCASSLELRSQGSDTQYFGPGTRLTVL.

The rearrangement uses TRBV28 and TRBJ2-1; the D is unclear. Trimming pared 7 bases from V and 6 bases from J, leaving 10 bases between. The CDR3 runs to 12 residues. Germline-derived CDR1 and CDR2 are MDHEN and SYDVKM. The CDR3 DNA sequence: TGTGCCAGCATCAACTTATTCAATGAGCAGTTCTTC. As protein: CASINLFNEQFF.

This chain links TRBV28 with TRBJ1-5; D uncertain. Per the germline V gene, CDR1 is MDHEN and CDR2 is SYDVKM. This CDR3 spans 13 amino acids. The ends were cut back, 10 bases at V and 2 bases at J, with 12 bases in the middle. CDR3: CATVERGNQPQHF. CDR3 in DNA: TGTGCCACCGTGGAGAGGGGCAATCAGCCCCAGCATTTT.

V and J are TRBV28 and TRBJ1-6, with 9 bases identical to TRBD1. This CDR3 is built from 17 residues. Looked up from germline, CDR1 is MDHEN and CDR2 is SYDVKM. V was clipped by 6 bases and J by 4 bases; unmatched bases: 10. Here the CDR3 reads CASRGQGGGRYNSPLHF. CDR3 coding DNA: TGTGCCAGCAGGGGACAGGGAGGGGGTAGATATAATTCACCCCTCCACTTT.

This sequence joins TRBV5-1 and TRBJ1-2; 9 positions agree with TRBD1. V trimming: 4 bases; J trimming: 8 bases; junction bases outside the gene matches: 9. Germline-derived CDR1 and CDR2 are SGHRS and YFSETQ. The length of the CDR3 is 14 residues. The CDR3 nucleotides are TGCGCCAGCAGCCCTATAACAGGGGGCCGCGGCTACACCTTC. The encoded protein is CASSPITGGRGYTF.

V and J are TRBV5-6 and TRBJ2-1, with 9 nucleotides matching TRBD1. In germline, CDR1 is SGHDT, CDR2 YYEEEE. V was clipped by 3 bases and J by 3 bases; unmatched bases: 7. The length of the CDR3 is 16 residues. The CDR3 DNA sequence: TGTGCCAGCAGCTCGGGCCGGGACAGGGACTACAATGAGCAGTTCTTC. Encoded protein: CASSSGRDRDYNEQFF. Full variable domain (remainder filled in from reference TRBV5-6 and TRBJ2-1): DAGVTQSPTHLIKTRGQQVTLRCSPKSGHDTVSWYQQALGQGPQFIFQYYEEEERQRGNFPDRFSGHQFPNYSSELNVNALLLGDSALYLCASSSGRDRDYNEQFFGPGTRLTVL.

The chain is built from TRBV18 and TRBJ1-3; 9 bases align to TRBD1. The CDR3 length is 17 residues. Germline CDR1 is KGHSH and CDR2 is LQKENI. Trimming took 1 base from V and 4 from J; bases not matched to a gene: 8. CDR3 nucleotides: TGTGCCAGCTCACCACTCGGGACAGGGCGTTTAGGAAACACCATATATTTT. This sequence encodes CASSPLGTGRLGNTIYF.

CDR3 in amino acids: CASSPGQGVLDTEAFF. DNA of the CDR3: TGCGCCAGCAGCCCGGGACAGGGGGTGCTGGACACTGAAGCTTTCTTT. V gene TRBV4-1 combines with J gene TRBJ1-1, with 11 positions matching TRBD1. The CDR3 covers 16 residues. Germline trimming cut 4 bases from V and 3 bases from J; bases unmatched to any gene: 7. Germline CDR1 is MGHRA and CDR2 is YSYEKL.

The chain carries TRBV5-4 and TRBJ2-5; D possibly corresponds to TRBD1 (6 bases). The CDR3 is 13 residues long. Per germline, CDR1 SGHNT and CDR2 YYREEE (reference sequence). With 4 bases removed from V and 4 bases from J, the gap between germline ends came to 11 bases. CDR3: CASSGTSLETQYF. CDR3 sequence (DNA): TGTGCCAGCAGCGGGACAAGTCTAGAGACCCAGTACTTC.

As DNA, the CDR3 is TGTGCCAGCAGCTTAGAGGGAGCGGGGGCGCCGGTGGAGCAGTACGTC. Its protein is CASSLEGAGAPVEQYV. The rearrangement links TRBV7-9 to TRBJ2-7; 8 bases map to TRBD2. Trimming removed 1 base from V and 7 bases from J; junction bases left unmatched: 12. The CDR3 contains 16 residues. Per germline, CDR1 SEHNR and CDR2 FQNEAQ (reference sequence).